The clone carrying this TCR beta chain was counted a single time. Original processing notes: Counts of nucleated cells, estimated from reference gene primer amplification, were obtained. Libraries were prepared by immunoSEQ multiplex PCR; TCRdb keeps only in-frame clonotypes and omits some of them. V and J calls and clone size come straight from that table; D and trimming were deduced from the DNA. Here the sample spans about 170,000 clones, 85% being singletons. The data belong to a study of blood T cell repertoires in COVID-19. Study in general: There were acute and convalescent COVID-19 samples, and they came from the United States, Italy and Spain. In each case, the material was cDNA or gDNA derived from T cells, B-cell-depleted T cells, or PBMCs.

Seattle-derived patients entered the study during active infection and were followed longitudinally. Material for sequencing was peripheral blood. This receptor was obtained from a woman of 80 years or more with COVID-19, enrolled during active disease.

This CDR3 is CASSAGQGFSGANVLTF. The CDR3 bases are TGCGCCAGCAGTGCGGGACAGGGGTTCTCTGGGGCCAACGTCCTGACTTTC. The chain employs TRBV10-1 and TRBJ2-6; TRBD1 matches 10 bases. After removal of 4 bases from V and 0 bases from J, the junction contained 3 bases not matched to a gene. Per the germline V gene, CDR1 is WNHNN and CDR2 is SYGVQD (reference sequence). The CDR3 totals 17 residues.